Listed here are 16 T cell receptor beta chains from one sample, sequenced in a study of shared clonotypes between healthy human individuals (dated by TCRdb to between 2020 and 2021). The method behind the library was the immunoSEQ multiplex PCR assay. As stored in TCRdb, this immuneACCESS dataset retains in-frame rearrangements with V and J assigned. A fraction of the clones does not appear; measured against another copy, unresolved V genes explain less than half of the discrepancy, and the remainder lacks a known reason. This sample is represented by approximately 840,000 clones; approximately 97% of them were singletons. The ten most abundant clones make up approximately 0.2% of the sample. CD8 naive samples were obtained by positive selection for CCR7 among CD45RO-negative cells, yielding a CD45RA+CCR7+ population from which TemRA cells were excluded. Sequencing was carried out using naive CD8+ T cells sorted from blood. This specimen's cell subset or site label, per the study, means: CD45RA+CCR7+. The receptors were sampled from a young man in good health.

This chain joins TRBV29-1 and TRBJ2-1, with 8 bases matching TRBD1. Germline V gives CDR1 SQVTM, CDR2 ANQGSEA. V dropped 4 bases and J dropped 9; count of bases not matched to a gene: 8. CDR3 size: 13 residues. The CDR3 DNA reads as TGCAGCGTTGTGGAAACAGGGGGTGGTGAGCAGTTCTTC. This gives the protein CSVVETGGGEQFF.

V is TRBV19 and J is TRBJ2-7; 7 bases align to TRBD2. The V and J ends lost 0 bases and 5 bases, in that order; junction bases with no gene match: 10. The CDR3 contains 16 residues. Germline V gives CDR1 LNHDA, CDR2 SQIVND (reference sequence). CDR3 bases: TGTGCCAGTAGTATAGATCGTGGGCTAGCGGTCGACGAGCAGTACTTC. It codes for CASSIDRGLAVDEQYF.

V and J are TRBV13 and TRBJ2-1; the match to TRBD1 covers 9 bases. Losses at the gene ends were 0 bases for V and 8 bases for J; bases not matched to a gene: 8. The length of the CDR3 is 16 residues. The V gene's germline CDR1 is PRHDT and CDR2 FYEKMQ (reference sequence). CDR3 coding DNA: TGTGCCAGCAGCTTAGGGGGACAGGGCTCCAAGGATGAGCAGTTCTTC. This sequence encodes CASSLGGQGSKDEQFF.

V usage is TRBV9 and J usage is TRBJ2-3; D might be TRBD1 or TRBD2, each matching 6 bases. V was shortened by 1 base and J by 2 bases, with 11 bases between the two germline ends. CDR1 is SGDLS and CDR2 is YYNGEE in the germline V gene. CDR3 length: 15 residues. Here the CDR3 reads CASSVRGAYTDTQYF. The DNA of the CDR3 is TGTGCCAGCAGCGTAAGGGGGGCCTACACAGATACGCAGTATTTT.

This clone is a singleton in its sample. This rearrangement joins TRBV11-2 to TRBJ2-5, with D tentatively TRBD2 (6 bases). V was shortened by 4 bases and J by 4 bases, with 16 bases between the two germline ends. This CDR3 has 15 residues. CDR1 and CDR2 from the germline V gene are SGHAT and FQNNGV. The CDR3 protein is CASSSLGGLGETQYF. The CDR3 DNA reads TGTGCCAGCAGCTCCCTTGGAGGGTTAGGAGAGACCCAGTACTTC. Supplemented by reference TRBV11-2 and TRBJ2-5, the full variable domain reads EAGVAQSPRYKIIEKRQSVAFWCNPISGHATLYWYQQILGQGPKLLIQFQNNGVVDDSQLPKDRFSAERLKGVDSTLKIQPAKLEDSAVYLCASSSLGGLGETQYFGPGTRLLVL.

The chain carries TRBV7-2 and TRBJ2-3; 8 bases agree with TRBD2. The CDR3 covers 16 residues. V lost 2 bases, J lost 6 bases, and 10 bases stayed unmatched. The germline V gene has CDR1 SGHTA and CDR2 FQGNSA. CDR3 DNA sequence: TGTGCCAGCAGCTTACGTTCCGGGAGGGCCCGGGATACGCAGTATTTT. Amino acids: CASSLRSGRARDTQYF. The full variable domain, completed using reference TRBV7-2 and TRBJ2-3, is GAGVSQSPSNKVTEKGKDVELRCDPISGHTALYWYRQSLGQGLEFLIYFQGNSAPDKSGLPSDRFSAERTGGSVSTLTIQRTQQEDSAVYLCASSLRSGRARDTQYFGPGTRLTVL.

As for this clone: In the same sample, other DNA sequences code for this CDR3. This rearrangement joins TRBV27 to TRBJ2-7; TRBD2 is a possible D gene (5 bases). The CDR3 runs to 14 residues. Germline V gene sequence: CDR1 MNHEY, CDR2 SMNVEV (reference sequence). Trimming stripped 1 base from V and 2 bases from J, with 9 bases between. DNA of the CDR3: TGTGCCAGCAGTTTATTTGGAGGCCCCTACGAGCAGTACTTC. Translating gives CASSLFGGPYEQYF.

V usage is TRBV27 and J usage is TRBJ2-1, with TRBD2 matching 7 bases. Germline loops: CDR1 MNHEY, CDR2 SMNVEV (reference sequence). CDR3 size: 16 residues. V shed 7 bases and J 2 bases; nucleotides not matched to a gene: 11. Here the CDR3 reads CASNPQGTITYNEQFF. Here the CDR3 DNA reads TGTGCCAGCAATCCACAAGGGACTATCACCTACAATGAGCAGTTCTTC.

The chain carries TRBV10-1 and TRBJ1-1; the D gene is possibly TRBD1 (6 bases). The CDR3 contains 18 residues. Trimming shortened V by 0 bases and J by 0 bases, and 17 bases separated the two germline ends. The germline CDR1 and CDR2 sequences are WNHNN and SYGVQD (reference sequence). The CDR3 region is CASSESPSQGGLNTEAFF. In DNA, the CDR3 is TGCGCCAGCAGTGAGTCGCCGTCTCAAGGGGGGCTGAACACTGAAGCTTTCTTT.

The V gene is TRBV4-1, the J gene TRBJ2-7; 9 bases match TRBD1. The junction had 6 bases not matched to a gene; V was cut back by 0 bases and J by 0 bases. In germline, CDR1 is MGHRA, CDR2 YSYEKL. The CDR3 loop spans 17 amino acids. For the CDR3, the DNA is TGCGCCAGCAGCCAAGACCCAGGGGACAGGGCCTCCTACGAGCAGTACTTC. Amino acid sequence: CASSQDPGDRASYEQYF.

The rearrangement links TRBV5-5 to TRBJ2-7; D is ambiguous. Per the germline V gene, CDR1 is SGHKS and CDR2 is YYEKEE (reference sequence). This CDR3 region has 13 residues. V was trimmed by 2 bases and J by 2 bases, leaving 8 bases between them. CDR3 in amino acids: CASSFHGAYEQYF. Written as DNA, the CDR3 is TGTGCCAGCAGCTTTCATGGCGCCTACGAGCAGTACTTC.

The CDR3 sequence is CASSLGSGPSYEQYF. Here the CDR3 DNA reads TGTGCCAGCAGCTTAGGGTCAGGTCCCTCCTACGAGCAGTACTTC. This chain connects TRBV11-3 to TRBJ2-7; D is ambiguous. From germline, CDR1 is SGHNT and CDR2 YENEEA. The CDR3 runs 15 residues. Trimming shortened V by 1 base and J by 0 bases, and 10 bases separated the two germline ends. Combining the CDR3 with reference TRBV11-3 and TRBJ2-7 gives the whole variable domain EAGVVQSPRYKIIEKKQPVAFWCNPISGHNTLYWYLQNLGQGPELLIRYENEEAVDDSQLPKDRFSAERLKGVDSTLKIQPAELGDSAVYLCASSLGSGPSYEQYFGPGTRLTVT.

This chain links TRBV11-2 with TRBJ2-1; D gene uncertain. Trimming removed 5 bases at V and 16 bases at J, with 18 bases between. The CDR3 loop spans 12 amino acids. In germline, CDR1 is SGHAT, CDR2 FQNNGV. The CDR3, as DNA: TGTGCCAGCAGCCTTAGATCCATAAAGCGCTTCTTC. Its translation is CASSLRSIKRFF.

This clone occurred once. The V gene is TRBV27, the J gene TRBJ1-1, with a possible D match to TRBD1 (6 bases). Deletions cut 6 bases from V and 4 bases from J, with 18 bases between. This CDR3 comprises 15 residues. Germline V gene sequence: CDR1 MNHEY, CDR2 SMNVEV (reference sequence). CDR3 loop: CASSTNPGESTEAFF. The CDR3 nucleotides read TGTGCCAGCAGCACCAACCCAGGGGAATCCACTGAAGCTTTCTTT.

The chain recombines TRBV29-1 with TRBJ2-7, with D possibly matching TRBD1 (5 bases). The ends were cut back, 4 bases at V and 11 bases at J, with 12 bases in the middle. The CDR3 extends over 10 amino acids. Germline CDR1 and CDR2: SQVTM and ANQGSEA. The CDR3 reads CSVVAGREYF. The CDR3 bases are TGCAGCGTTGTGGCAGGGCGAGAGTACTTC.

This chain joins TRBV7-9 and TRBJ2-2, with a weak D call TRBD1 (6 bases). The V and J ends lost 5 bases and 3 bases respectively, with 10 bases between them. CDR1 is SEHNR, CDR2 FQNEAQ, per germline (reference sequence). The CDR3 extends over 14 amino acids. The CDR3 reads CASSRQVDTGELFF. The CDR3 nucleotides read TGTGCCAGCAGCCGACAGGTGGACACCGGGGAGCTGTTTTTT. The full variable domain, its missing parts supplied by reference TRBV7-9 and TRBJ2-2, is DTGVSQNPRHKITKRGQNVTFRCDPISEHNRLYWYRQTLGQGPEFLTYFQNEAQLEKSRLLSDRFSAERPKGSFSTLEIQRTEQGDSAMYLCASSRQVDTGELFFGEGSRLTVL.